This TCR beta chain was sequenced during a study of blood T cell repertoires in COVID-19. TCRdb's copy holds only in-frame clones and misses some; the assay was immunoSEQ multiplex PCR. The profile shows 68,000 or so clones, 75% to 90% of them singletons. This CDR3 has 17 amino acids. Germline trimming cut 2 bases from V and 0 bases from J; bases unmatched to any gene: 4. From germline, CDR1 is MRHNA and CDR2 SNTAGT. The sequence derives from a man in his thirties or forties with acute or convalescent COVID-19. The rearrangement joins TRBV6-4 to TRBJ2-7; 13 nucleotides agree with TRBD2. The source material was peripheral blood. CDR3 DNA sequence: TGTGCCAGCAGTGACCGACTAGCGGGAGGCAACTCCTACGAGCAGTACTTC. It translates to CASSDRLAGGNSYEQYF.